This TCR beta chain was profiled in a study of cytomegalovirus exposure and HLA in healthy donors. PCR primers comprised 60 Vbeta and 13 Jbeta primers. TCRdb's table, derived via immunoSEQ multiplex PCR, lists solely in-frame clones and lacks some. The data hold about 120,000 clones, with approximately 80% observed a single time. Per the germline V gene, CDR1 is SGHAT and CDR2 is FQNNGV. Trimming shortened V by 5 bases and J by 12 bases, and 22 bases separated the two germline ends. This CDR3 spans 14 amino acids. Among the donors, all were healthy bone marrow donors. Whole-study results and caveats: Highest at DRB1 and lowest at HLA-C, TCR association rates differed among HLA loci in a later analysis. The majority of CMV-associated TCR beta chains were reported as apparently HLA-restricted in a later analysis. Later examination showed HLA-associated TCR beta chains had greater clonal expansion than equally common others.

This clone was seen only once. Its antigen is unidentified. The receptor's source is a man younger than 30 in good health and CMV-seropositive. Sequencing used PBMCs. The rearrangement uses TRBV11-2 and TRBJ1-2; no definite D call. For the CDR3, the DNA is TGTGCCAGCAGCCCGAACTCGGTGTCCGGTGGTGACACCTTC. Amino acid sequence: CASSPNSVSGGDTF. Full variable domain (outside the CDR3, taken from reference TRBV11-2 and TRBJ1-2): EAGVAQSPRYKIIEKRQSVAFWCNPISGHATLYWYQQILGQGPKLLIQFQNNGVVDDSQLPKDRFSAERLKGVDSTLKIQPAKLEDSAVYLCASSPNSVSGGDTFGSGTRLTVV.